The source of this TCR beta chain is a study of T-cell reconstitution after alpha-beta-depleted transplantation in children. General study points: Several patients had high TCRbeta diversity at day 60; it came from surviving recipient T cells and thymic progenitors. T-cell numbers and diversity one year post-transplant derived largely from freshly generated T cells. The origin of alpha-beta T cells about two months after transplant was reportedly several hundred expanded graft clones.

Preparation of the TCRbeta library involved a method that used unique molecular identifiers. Each CDR3 protein is one row after TCRdb ran MiXCR on the PCR reads. The sample lists more than 200,000 distinct CDR3 sequences, roughly a quarter occurring once. Germline V gene lookup returns CDR1 SQVTM and CDR2 ANQGSEA. Trimming removed 4 bases from V and 2 bases from J, with 11 bases in between. This CDR3 region has 13 residues. This clonotype was seen repeatedly, ten times or more. Its antigen is currently unknown. The chain carries TRBV29-1 and TRBJ1-2; TRBD1 is a possible D gene (5 bases). The sample here was PBMCs, taken before TCRalphabeta/CD19-depleted stem cell transplant. The clonotype comes from a girl aged 2 to 9 with Fanconi anemia, due to receive a stem cell transplant. The CDR3 region is CSVVGQGNYGYTF. The CDR3 DNA follows: TGCAGCGTTGTAGGTCAGGGAAACTATGGCTACACCTTC.